This TCR beta chain was profiled in a study of T cells after posttransplantation cyclophosphamide. Study conclusions and caveats: Skin or GI-infiltrating T cells shared few TRB sequences with blood. Recipient CMV seropositivity and CMV reactivation strongly tracked TRB clonality. Donor CD8+ memory clones often dominated recipient blood repertoires at later times.

V lost 1 base, J lost 1 base, and 11 bases lay in between. Looked up from germline, CDR1 is SGHKS and CDR2 is YYEKEE (reference sequence). The CDR3 is made up of 15 amino acids. A remark on this clone: The antigen is unknown.

Profiled with immunoSEQ multiplex PCR; TCRdb holds only in-frame clones, not every one. The sample shows about 32,000 clones, around 90% of them seen only once. The sequenced sample was PBMCs. The sequence was obtained from a woman aged 40 to 50 with a blood cancer, CMV-positive, and with a related stem cell donor. The chain couples TRBV5-5 to TRBJ1-1, with D perhaps TRBD1 (5 bases). This CDR3 reads CASSLSPGSNTEAFF. The CDR3 nucleotides read TGTGCCAGCAGCTTGAGTCCAGGGTCGAACACTGAAGCTTTCTTT.